A single sample gave rise to the 15 T cell receptor beta chains below, sequenced in a study of early stage breast cancer tumors. Sequenced by immunoSEQ multiplex PCR; TCRdb stores in-frame clones only, minus some. The data show tens of thousands of clones, about four fifths seen once. The specimen sequenced was blood. The receptor source for this set is a person in their fifties with breast cancer.

The V and J genes are TRBV7-8 and TRBJ2-6; perhaps TRBD1 as D (6 bases). V lost 3 bases to trimming and J lost 0 bases, with 9 bases between them. The CDR3 runs to 16 residues. Germline values: CDR1 SGHVS, CDR2 FQNEAQ. This CDR3 reads CASSLTGYSGANVLTF. The CDR3, as DNA: TGTGCCAGCAGCTTGACAGGTTACTCTGGGGCCAACGTCCTGACTTTC.

The chain recombines TRBV6-4 with TRBJ2-3; 9 bases line up with TRBD1. The germline CDR1 and CDR2 sequences are MRHNA and SNTAGT. J was trimmed by 3 bases and V by 4 bases; bases with no gene match: 2. There are 14 residues in the CDR3. The CDR3 sequence: CASSGQGETDTQYF. The CDR3 bases are TGTGCCAGCAGTGGACAGGGGGAGACAGATACGCAGTATTTT.

This clone has just one count. V is TRBV4-1 and J is TRBJ1-3; D is undetermined. Per germline, CDR1 MGHRA and CDR2 YSYEKL. CDR3 length: 17 residues. Trimming removed 0 bases at V and 0 bases at J, with 12 bases between. The CDR3 sequence: CASSQDQEADSGNTIYF. The CDR3 bases are TGCGCCAGCAGCCAAGACCAGGAAGCCGACTCTGGAAACACCATATATTTT.

This chain uses TRBV18 with TRBJ1-2; TRBD1 matches at 7 bases. The V segment lost 4 bases and the J segment 0 bases; nucleotides outside the gene matches: 2. The germline V gene encodes CDR1 KGHSH and CDR2 LQKENI. The CDR3 has 14 amino acids. CDR3 in amino acids: CASSHGTANYGYTF. CDR3 nucleotide sequence: TGTGCCAGCTCACACGGGACAGCTAACTATGGCTACACCTTC. The full variable domain, with the rest looked up from reference TRBV18 and TRBJ1-2, is NAGVMQNPRHLVRRRGQEARLRCSPMKGHSHVYWYRQLPEEGLKFMVYLQKENIIDESGMPKERFSAEFPKEGPSILRIQQVVRGDSAAYFCASSHGTANYGYTFGSGTRLTVV.

This CDR3 reads CASSFSAAAGYTF. In DNA form, the CDR3 reads TGTGCCAGCAGTTTCTCCGCGGCCGCGGGCTACACCTTC. V usage is TRBV27 and J usage is TRBJ1-2; no clear D. CDR3 length equals 13 residues. Looked up from germline, CDR1 is MNHEY and CDR2 is SMNVEV (reference sequence). V was shortened by 3 bases and J by 8 bases, with 13 bases between the two germline ends.

The chain joins TRBV7-3 to TRBJ2-5, with a possible D match to TRBD1 (5 bases). The V and J ends lost 2 bases and 5 bases respectively, with 12 bases between them. Germline V gene lookup returns CDR1 SGHTA and CDR2 FQGTGA. This CDR3 is 14 amino acids long. The CDR3 nucleotides read TGTGCCAGCAGCTTATTATCAGGGTTTGAGACCCAGTACTTC. Translation gives CASSLLSGFETQYF.

CDR3 region: CASTAGGSNEKLFF. In nucleotides, the CDR3 is TGTGCCAGCACCGCCGGGGGATCTAATGAAAAACTGTTTTTT. The chain combines TRBV4-2 with TRBJ1-4; a possible D gene is TRBD1 (5 bases). This CDR3 comprises 14 residues. The V gene's germline CDR1 is LGHNA and CDR2 YNFKEQ. Trimming shortened V by 7 bases and J by 3 bases, and 12 bases separated the two germline ends.

This chain joins TRBV19 and TRBJ1-4; 8 bases are shared with TRBD1. Germline V gives CDR1 LNHDA, CDR2 SQIVND (reference sequence). The V gene end was trimmed by 7 bases and the J gene end by 7 bases; junction bases not matched to a gene: 11. This CDR3 has 15 residues. The CDR3 coding sequence is TGTGCCAGTACCCCCAGACAGGGGAGAGTTGAAAAACTGTTTTTT. Translating it yields CASTPRQGRVEKLFF.

The sample holds a few counts of this clone. The gene calls are TRBV6-1 and TRBJ2-7; D remains unclear. Trimming took off 8 bases at V and 3 bases at J, with 11 bases between the two ends. CDR3 length equals 12 residues. Germline CDR1 reads MNHNS; CDR2 reads SASEGT. CDR3 nucleotides: TGTGCCAGCGTGGACGCTTTCTACGAGCAGTACTTC. It codes for CASVDAFYEQYF.

In this sample, this clone turned up a few times. The chain carries TRBV10-3 and TRBJ2-7; D is perhaps TRBD1 or TRBD2 (5 bases each). Germline V gene data show CDR1 as ENHRY and CDR2 as SYGVKD. The CDR3 has 14 amino acids. V lost 3 bases to trimming and J lost 3 bases, with 12 bases between them. CDR3 DNA sequence: TGTGCCATCAGTGAAGGGCAGGGAGTCTACGAGCAGTACTTC. Translated, it gives CAISEGQGVYEQYF.

The chain recombines TRBV6-5 with TRBJ1-2; possibly TRBD1 for D (6 bases). The CDR3 extends over 14 amino acids. The V gene lost 6 bases and the J gene lost 6 bases, with 17 bases spanning the gap. Germline lookup yields CDR1 MNHEY and CDR2 SVGAGI. In DNA form, the CDR3 reads TGTGCCAGCAGCCGAAGTACAGGGCCCCATGGCTACACCTTC. This gives the protein CASSRSTGPHGYTF.

This chain connects TRBV11-3 to TRBJ2-1; no clear D gene. The length of the CDR3 is 13 residues. Trimming shortened V by 1 base and J by 6 bases, and 7 bases separated the two germline ends. Germline assignment: CDR1 SGHNT and CDR2 YENEEA. CDR3 sequence: CASSLAGPNEQFF. In nucleotides, the CDR3 is TGTGCCAGCAGCTTAGCCGGGCCCAATGAGCAGTTCTTC.

The chain couples TRBV27 to TRBJ1-1, with a tentative D call TRBD1 (5 bases). Germline V gene lookup returns CDR1 MNHEY and CDR2 SMNVEV (reference sequence). V lost 1 base and J 5 bases, leaving 11 bases between the germline ends. There are 14 residues in the CDR3. CDR3 sequence reads: CASSLLGVSTEAFF. Here the CDR3 DNA reads TGTGCCAGCAGTTTATTGGGGGTCTCGACTGAAGCTTTCTTT.

The V call is TRBV19, the J call TRBJ1-5, with 8 bases identical to TRBD1. Unmatched junction bases numbered 4, after V lost 7 bases and J lost 5 bases. The CDR3 has 13 residues. Germline V CDR1 and CDR2: LNHDA, SQIVND (reference sequence). In DNA form, the CDR3 reads TGTGCCAGTACCGAACAGGGGGATCAGCCCCAGCATTTT. This sequence encodes CASTEQGDQPQHF.

The chain employs TRBV5-1 and TRBJ2-2; 10 bases are shared with TRBD2. The CDR3 runs 18 residues. Germline assignment: CDR1 SGHRS and CDR2 YFSETQ. Unmatched junction bases numbered 11, after V lost 4 bases and J lost 2 bases. CDR3 in amino acids: CASSPELAGAYNTGELFF. CDR3 DNA: TGCGCCAGCAGCCCGGAGCTAGCGGGGGCCTATAACACCGGGGAGCTGTTTTTT.